The 10 T cell receptor beta chains reported below all come from one sample, sequenced in a study of T cells in Graves' hyperthyroidism and ophthalmopathy. Researchers amplified the TCR beta CDR3 regions from RNA transcripts. The study used the HTBI primer set for a first-round RT-PCR of the TCR CDR3. TCRdb re-called the multiplex PCR reads through MiXCR, storing one row per CDR3 protein. Of hundreds of thousands of distinct CDR3 sequences in the sample, approximately 15% are singletons; the top ten hold under 15%. Source material: blood. These receptors all come from a woman in her fifties or sixties with Graves' ophthalmopathy.

The rearrangement joins TRBV7-2 to TRBJ2-3; no definite D call. Trimming pared 4 bases from V and 2 bases from J, leaving 7 bases between. Germline V lookup: CDR1 SGHTA, CDR2 FQGNSA. The CDR3 runs 13 residues. DNA for the CDR3: TGTGCCAGCAGCTATTATCCCACAGATACGCAGTATTTT. Its translation: CASSYYPTDTQYF.

The chain recombines TRBV29-1 with TRBJ2-1, with 15 bases aligning to TRBD2. The germline V gene encodes CDR1 SQVTM and CDR2 ANQGSEA. V shed 0 bases and J 4 bases; nucleotides not matched to a gene: 7. This CDR3 has 18 residues. CDR3 region: CSVEDGGLAGGGYNEQFF. The DNA of the CDR3 is TGCAGCGTTGAAGATGGGGGACTAGCGGGAGGCGGGTACAATGAGCAGTTCTTC.

This clonotype occurred many times. The gene calls are TRBV20-1 and TRBJ2-1; 7 nucleotides align to TRBD2. From germline, CDR1 is DFQATT and CDR2 SNEGSKA (reference sequence). The CDR3 runs to 10 residues. V was pared by 7 bases and J by 10 bases, with 4 bases of the junction left unmatched. The CDR3 loop is CSGGGLEQFF. The CDR3 bases are TGCAGTGGGGGGGGACTCGAGCAGTTCTTC.

The table lists this clonotype with a few counts. The V gene is TRBV9, the J gene TRBJ2-1; a possible D gene is TRBD1 (6 bases). Trimming removed 4 bases from V and 7 bases from J, with 15 bases in between. Germline assignment: CDR1 SGDLS and CDR2 YYNGEE. The CDR3 loop spans 14 amino acids. CDR3 loop: CASSQTGLGNEQFF. The CDR3, as DNA: TGTGCCAGCAGCCAAACAGGGCTTGGTAATGAGCAGTTCTTC.

This clonotype was observed at least ten times. The chain uses TRBV14 and TRBJ1-1; 9 bases agree with TRBD1. J was trimmed by 5 bases and V by 6 bases; bases with no gene match: 4. Per germline, CDR1 SGHDN and CDR2 FVKESK. This CDR3 comprises 13 residues. DNA for the CDR3: TGTGCCAGCAGACAGACAGGGGGAACTGAAGCTTTCTTT. Translated, it gives CASRQTGGTEAFF.

A note on this clonotype: The junction does not match germline at one end; this may be a read error. V usage is TRBV28 and J usage is TRBJ2-7; D perhaps matches TRBD1 (5 bases). CDR3 length: 13 amino acids. The germline V gene encodes CDR1 MDHEN and CDR2 SYDVKM. The CDR3, as DNA: TGTGCCGGCAGTTTGACAGCCTCCTACGAGCAGTACTTC. As protein: CAGSLTASYEQYF. Together with reference TRBV28 and TRBJ2-7, the CDR3 gives the full variable domain: DVKVTQSSRYLVKRTGEKVFLECVQDMDHENMFWYRQDPGLGLRLIYFSYDVKMKEKGDIPEGYSVSREKKERFSLILESASTNQTSMYLCAGSLTASYEQYFGPGTRLTVT.

This clonotype has ten or more counts. The CDR3 loop reads CASSYSPGTSGRIRRYEQYF. In nucleotides, the CDR3 is TGTGCCAGCAGTTACTCGCCCGGGACTAGCGGGAGAATTCGCCGTTACGAGCAGTACTTC. This chain connects TRBV6-6 to TRBJ2-7; 14 positions agree with TRBD2. Germline V gene lookup returns CDR1 MNHNY and CDR2 SVGAGI (reference sequence). This CDR3 has 20 residues. After removal of 0 bases from V and 4 bases from J, the junction contained 14 bases not matched to a gene.

This clonotype was seen a handful of times. This chain connects TRBV20-1 to TRBJ1-2; D is perhaps TRBD1 (5 bases). V was clipped by 2 bases and J by 2 bases, with 9 bases between them. The CDR3 has 13 amino acids. The germline V gene encodes CDR1 DFQATT and CDR2 SNEGSKA (reference sequence). DNA of the CDR3: TGCAGTGCTAGAACTCAGGGAAACTATGGCTACACCTTC. This codes for CSARTQGNYGYTF.

In this sample, this clonotype turned up a few times. One base away lies a much larger clone, so this may be a sequencing read error. This chain uses TRBV12-3 or TRBV12-4 with TRBJ2-1; the match to TRBD1 covers 8 bases. The CDR3 covers 14 residues. CDR3 amino acids: CACSFRDRYNEQFF. CDR3 in DNA: TGTGCCTGCAGTTTCCGGGACAGGTACAATGAGCAGTTCTTC.

With regard to this clonotype: A read error may explain this, as a much larger clone is one base away. The gene calls are TRBV7-2 and TRBJ2-7; 11 bases fit TRBD2. The length of the CDR3 is 18 residues. In germline, CDR1 is SGHTA, CDR2 FQGNSA. CDR3 DNA sequence: TGTGCCAGCAGCTTAGTGGGGACTAGCGGAAGCGTGCATTACGTGCAGTACTTC. It specifies CASSLVGTSGSVHYVQYF. The variable domain in full, with the rest retrieved from reference TRBV7-2 and TRBJ2-7, is GAGVSQSPSNKVTEKGKDVELRCDPISGHTALYWYRQSLGQGLEFLIYFQGNSAPDKSGLPSDRFSAERTGGSVSTLTIQRTQQEDSAVYLCASSLVGTSGSVHYVQYFGPGTRLTVT.